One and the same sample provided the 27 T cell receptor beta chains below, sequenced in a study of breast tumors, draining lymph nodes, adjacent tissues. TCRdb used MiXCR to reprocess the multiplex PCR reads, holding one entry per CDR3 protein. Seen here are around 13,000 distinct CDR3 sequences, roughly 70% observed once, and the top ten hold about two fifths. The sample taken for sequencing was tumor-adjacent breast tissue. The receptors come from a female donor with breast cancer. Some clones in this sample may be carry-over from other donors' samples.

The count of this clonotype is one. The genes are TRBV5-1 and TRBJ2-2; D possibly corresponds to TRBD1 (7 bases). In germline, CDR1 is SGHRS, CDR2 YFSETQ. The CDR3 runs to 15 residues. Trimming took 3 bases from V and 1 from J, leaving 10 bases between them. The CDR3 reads CASSSQGGNTGELFF. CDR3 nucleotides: TGCGCCAGCAGCTCCCAGGGGGGGAACACCGGGGAGCTGTTTTTT.

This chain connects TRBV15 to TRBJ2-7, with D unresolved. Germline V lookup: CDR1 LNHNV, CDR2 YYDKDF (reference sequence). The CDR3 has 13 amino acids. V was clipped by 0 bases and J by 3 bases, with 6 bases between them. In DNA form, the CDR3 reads TGTGCCACCAGCAGAGATCTGCACTACGAGCAGTACTTC. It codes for CATSRDLHYEQYF.

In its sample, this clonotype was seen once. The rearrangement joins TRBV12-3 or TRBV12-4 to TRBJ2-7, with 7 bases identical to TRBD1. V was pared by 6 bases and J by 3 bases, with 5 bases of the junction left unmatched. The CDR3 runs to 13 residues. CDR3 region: CASSPGQIYEQYF. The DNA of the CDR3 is TGTGCCAGCAGCCCGGGACAGATCTACGAGCAGTACTTC.

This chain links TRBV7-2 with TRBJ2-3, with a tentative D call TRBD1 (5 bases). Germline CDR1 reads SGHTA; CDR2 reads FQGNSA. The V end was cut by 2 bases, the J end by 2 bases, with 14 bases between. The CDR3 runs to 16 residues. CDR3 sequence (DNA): TGTGCCAGCAGCTTAAGGAGTGGCAGGGTCACAGATACGCAGTATTTT. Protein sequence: CASSLRSGRVTDTQYF.

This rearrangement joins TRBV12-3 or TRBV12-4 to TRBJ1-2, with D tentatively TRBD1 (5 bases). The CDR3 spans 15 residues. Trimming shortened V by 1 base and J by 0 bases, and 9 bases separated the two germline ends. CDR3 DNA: TGTGCCAGCAGTTTAGTCCAGGGAGCTAACTATGGCTACACCTTC. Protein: CASSLVQGANYGYTF.

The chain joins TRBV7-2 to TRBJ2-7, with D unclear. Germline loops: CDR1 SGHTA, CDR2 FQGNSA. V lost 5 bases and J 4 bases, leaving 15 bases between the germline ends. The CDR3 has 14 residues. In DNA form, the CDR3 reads TGTGCCAGCAGCCCTAGGCGCCCCCCATACGAGCAGTACTTC. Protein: CASSPRRPPYEQYF.

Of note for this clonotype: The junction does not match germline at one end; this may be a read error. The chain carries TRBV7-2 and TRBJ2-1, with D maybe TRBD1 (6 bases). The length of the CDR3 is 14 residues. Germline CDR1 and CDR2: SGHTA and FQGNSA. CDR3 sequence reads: CASSLGQPPNEQFF. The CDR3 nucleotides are TGTGCCAGCAGTTTAGGACAGCCTCCCAATGAGCAGTTCTTC.

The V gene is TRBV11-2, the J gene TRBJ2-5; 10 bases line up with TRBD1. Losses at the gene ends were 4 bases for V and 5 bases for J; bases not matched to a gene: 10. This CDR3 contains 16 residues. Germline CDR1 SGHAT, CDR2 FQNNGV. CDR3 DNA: TGTGCCAGCAGCTCCCTTTCGACAGGGGGCAGGGAGACCCAGTACTTC. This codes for CASSSLSTGGRETQYF. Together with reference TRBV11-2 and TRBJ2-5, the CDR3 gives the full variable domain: EAGVAQSPRYKIIEKRQSVAFWCNPISGHATLYWYQQILGQGPKLLIQFQNNGVVDDSQLPKDRFSAERLKGVDSTLKIQPAKLEDSAVYLCASSSLSTGGRETQYFGPGTRLLVL.

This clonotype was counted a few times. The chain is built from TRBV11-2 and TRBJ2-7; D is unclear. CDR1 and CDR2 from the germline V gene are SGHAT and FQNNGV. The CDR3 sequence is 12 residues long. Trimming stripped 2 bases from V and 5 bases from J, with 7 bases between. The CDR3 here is CASSLTDDEQYF. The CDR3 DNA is TGTGCCAGCAGCTTAACTGACGACGAGCAGTACTTC. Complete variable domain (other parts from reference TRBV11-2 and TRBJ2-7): EAGVAQSPRYKIIEKRQSVAFWCNPISGHATLYWYQQILGQGPKLLIQFQNNGVVDDSQLPKDRFSAERLKGVDSTLKIQPAKLEDSAVYLCASSLTDDEQYFGPGTRLTVT.

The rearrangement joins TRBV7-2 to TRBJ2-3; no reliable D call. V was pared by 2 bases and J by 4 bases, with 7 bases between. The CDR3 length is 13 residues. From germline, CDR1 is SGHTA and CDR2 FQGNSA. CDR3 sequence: CASSLTRSDTQYF. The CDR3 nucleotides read TGTGCCAGCAGCTTAACCCGATCAGATACGCAGTATTTT. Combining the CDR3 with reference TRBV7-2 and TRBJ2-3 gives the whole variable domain GAGVSQSPSNKVTEKGKDVELRCDPISGHTALYWYRQSLGQGLEFLIYFQGNSAPDKSGLPSDRFSAERTGGSVSTLTIQRTQQEDSAVYLCASSLTRSDTQYFGPGTRLTVL.

CDR3 DNA sequence: TGTGCCAGCAGCTACCCTCAAGGACAGGGCCAGACCCAGTACTTC. Amino acid sequence: CASSYPQGQGQTQYF. The chain employs TRBV11-2 and TRBJ2-5, with TRBD1 matching over 8 bases. The V and J ends lost 4 bases and 6 bases, in that order; junction bases with no gene match: 10. The length of the CDR3 is 15 residues. The germline V gene encodes CDR1 SGHAT and CDR2 FQNNGV.

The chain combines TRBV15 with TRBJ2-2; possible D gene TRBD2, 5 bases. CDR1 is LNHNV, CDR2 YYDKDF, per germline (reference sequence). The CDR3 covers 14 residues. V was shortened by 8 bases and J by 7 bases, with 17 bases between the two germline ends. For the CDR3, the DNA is TGTGCCACCTCCCGGGGAGATGGGGTCGGGGAGCTGTTTTTT. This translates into CATSRGDGVGELFF.

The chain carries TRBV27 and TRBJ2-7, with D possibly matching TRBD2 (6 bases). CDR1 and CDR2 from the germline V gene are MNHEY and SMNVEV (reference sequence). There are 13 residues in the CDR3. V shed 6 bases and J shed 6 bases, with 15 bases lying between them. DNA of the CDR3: TGTGCCAGCAGCCTCGGGGGTAGGGTCGAGCAGTACTTC. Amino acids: CASSLGGRVEQYF.

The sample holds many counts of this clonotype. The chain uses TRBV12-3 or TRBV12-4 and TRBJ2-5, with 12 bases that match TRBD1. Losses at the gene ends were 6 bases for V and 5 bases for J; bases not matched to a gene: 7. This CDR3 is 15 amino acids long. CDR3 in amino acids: CASSLGTGGSETQYF. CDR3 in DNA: TGTGCCAGCAGCCTAGGGACAGGGGGCTCGGAGACCCAGTACTTC.

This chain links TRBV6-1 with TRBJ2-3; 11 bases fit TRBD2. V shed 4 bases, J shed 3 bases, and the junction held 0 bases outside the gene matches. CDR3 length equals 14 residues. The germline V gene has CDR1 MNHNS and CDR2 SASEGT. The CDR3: CASSVAGGTDTQYF. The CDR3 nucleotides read TGTGCCAGCAGTGTAGCGGGAGGGACAGATACGCAGTATTTT.

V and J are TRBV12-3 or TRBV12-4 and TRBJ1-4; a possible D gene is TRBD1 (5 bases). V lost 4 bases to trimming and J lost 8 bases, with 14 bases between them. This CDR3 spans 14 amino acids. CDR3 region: CASSYGTVNEKLFF. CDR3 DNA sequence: TGTGCCAGCAGTTATGGGACGGTGAACGAAAAACTGTTTTTT.

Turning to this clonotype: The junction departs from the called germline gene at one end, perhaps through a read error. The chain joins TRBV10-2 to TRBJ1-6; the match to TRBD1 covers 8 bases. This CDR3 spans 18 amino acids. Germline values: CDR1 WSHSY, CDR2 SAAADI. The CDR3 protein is CASSEGGTGSSYNSPLHF. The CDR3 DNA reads TGCGCCAGCAGTGAGGGGGGGACAGGCAGCTCCTATAATTCACCCCTCCACTTC.

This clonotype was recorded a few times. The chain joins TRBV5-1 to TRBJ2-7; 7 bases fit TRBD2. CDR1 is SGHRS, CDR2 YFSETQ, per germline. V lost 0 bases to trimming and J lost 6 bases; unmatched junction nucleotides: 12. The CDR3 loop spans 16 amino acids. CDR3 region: CASSLVSGTIVREQYF. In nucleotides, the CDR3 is TGCGCCAGCAGCTTGGTCTCCGGGACTATTGTCCGCGAGCAGTACTTC.

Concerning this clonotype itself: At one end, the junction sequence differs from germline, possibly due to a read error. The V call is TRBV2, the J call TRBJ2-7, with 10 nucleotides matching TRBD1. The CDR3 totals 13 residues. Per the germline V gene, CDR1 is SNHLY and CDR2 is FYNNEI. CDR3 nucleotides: TGTGCCAGCCGGGGACAGGGGTCCTATGAGCAGTACTTC. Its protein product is CASRGQGSYEQYF.

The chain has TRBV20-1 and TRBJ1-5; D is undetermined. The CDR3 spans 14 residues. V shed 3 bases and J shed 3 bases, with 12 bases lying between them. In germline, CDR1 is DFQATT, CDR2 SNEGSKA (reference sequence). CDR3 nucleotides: TGCAGTGCTAGCTGGGGTCGGCCCAATCAGCCCCAGCATTTT. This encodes CSASWGRPNQPQHF.

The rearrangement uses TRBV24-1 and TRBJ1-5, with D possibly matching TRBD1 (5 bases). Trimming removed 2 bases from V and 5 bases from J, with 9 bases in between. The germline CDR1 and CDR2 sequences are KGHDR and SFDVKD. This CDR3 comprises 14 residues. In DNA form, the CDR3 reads TGTGCCACCAGTGATTCGGGGGAATATCAGCCCCAGCATTTT. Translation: CATSDSGEYQPQHF.

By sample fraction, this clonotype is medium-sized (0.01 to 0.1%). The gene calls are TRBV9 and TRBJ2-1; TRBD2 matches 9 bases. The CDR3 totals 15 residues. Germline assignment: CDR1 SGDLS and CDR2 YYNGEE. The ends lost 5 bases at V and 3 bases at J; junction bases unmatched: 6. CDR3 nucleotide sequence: TGTGCCAGCAGTGATAGCGGGAGCATCTACAATGAGCAGTTCTTC. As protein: CASSDSGSIYNEQFF.

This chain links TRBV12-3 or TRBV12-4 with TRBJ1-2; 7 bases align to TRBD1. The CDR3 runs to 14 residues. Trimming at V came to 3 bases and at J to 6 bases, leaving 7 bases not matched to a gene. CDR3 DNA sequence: TGTGCCAGCAGTTTCCAGGGGGGGGGAGATGGCTACACCTTC. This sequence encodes CASSFQGGGDGYTF.

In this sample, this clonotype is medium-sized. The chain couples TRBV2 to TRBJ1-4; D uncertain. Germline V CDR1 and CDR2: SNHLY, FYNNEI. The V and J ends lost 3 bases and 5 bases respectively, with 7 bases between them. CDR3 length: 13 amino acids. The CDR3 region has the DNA TGTGCCAGCAGTGACCCCCGGAATGAAAAACTGTTTTTT. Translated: CASSDPRNEKLFF.

CDR3 DNA sequence: TGTGCCAGCAGTTACTTAGGGACAGAGGAATACAATGAGCAGTTCTTC. Protein: CASSYLGTEEYNEQFF. The V call is TRBV6-5, the J call TRBJ2-1, with 7 bases identical to TRBD1. The CDR3 consists of 16 residues. V gave up 1 base and J gave up 4 bases; unmatched junction bases: 7. In germline, CDR1 is MNHEY, CDR2 SVGAGI.

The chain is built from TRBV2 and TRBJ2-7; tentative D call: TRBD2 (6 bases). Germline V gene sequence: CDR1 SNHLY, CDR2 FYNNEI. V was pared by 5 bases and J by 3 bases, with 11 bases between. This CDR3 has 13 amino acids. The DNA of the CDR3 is TGTGCCAGCAGTCGGGACTTAAACTACGAGCAGTACTTC. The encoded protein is CASSRDLNYEQYF.

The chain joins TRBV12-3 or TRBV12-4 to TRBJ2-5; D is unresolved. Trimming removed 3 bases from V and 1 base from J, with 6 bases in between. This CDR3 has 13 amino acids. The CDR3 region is CASSFDPQETQYF. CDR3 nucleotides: TGTGCCAGCAGTTTTGATCCCCAAGAGACCCAGTACTTC.